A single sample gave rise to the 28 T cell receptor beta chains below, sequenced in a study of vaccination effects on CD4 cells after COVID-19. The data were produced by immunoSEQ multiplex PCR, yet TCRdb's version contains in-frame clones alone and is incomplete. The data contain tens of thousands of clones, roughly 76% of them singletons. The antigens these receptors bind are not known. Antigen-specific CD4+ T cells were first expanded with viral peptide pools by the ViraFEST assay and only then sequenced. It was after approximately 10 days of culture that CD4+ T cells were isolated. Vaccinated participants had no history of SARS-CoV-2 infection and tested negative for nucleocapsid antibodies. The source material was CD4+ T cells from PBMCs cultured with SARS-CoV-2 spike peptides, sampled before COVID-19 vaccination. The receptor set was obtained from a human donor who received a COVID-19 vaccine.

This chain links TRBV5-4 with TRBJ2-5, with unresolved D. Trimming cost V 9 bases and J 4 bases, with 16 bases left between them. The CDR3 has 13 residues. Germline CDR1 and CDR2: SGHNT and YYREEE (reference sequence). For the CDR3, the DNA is TGTGCCACGGGTATAGGAGCTGGAGAGACCCAGTACTTC. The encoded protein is CATGIGAGETQYF.

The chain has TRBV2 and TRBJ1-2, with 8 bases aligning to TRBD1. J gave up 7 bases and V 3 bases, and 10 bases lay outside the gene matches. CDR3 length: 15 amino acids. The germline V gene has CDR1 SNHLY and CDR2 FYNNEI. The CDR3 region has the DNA TGTGCCAGCAGTGAGACGGACAGGGCGCTAGGTGGCTACACCTTC. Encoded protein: CASSETDRALGGYTF.

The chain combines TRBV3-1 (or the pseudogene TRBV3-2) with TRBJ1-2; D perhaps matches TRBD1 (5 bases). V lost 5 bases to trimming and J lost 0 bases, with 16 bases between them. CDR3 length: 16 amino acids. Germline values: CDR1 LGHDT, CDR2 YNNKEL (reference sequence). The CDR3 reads CASSFSRGRANYGYTF. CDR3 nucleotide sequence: TGTGCCAGCAGCTTCTCTCGGGGGAGAGCTAACTATGGCTACACCTTC.

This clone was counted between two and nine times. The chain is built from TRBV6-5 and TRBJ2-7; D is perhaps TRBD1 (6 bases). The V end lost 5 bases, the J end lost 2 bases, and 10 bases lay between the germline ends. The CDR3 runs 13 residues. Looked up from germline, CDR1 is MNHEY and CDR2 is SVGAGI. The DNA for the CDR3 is TGTGCCAGCAGTCGGACAGTGACCTACGAGCAGTACTTC. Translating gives CASSRTVTYEQYF.

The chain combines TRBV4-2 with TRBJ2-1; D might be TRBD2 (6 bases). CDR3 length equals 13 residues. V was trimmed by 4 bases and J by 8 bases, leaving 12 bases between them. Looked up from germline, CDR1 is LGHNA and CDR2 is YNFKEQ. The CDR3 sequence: CASSPRGGDEQFF. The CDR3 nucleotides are TGTGCCAGCAGCCCCAGAGGCGGGGATGAGCAGTTCTTC.

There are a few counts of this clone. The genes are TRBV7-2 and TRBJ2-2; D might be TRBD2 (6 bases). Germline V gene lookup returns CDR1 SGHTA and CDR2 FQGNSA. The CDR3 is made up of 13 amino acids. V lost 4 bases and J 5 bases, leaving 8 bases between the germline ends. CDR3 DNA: TGTGCCAGCAGCTCGGACTATACCGGGGAGCTGTTTTTT. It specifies CASSSDYTGELFF. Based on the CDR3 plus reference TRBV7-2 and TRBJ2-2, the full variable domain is GAGVSQSPSNKVTEKGKDVELRCDPISGHTALYWYRQSLGQGLEFLIYFQGNSAPDKSGLPSDRFSAERTGGSVSTLTIQRTQQEDSAVYLCASSSDYTGELFFGEGSRLTVL.

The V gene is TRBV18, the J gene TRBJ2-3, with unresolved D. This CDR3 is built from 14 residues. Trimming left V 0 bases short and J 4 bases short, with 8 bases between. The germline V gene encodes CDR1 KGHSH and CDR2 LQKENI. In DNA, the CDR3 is TGTGCCAGCTCACCACCCAAACTGGCAGATACGCAGTATTTT. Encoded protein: CASSPPKLADTQYF.

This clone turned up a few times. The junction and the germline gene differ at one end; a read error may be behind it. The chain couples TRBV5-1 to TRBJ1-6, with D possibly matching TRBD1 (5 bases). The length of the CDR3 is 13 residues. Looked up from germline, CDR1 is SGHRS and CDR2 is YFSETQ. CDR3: CASTLDIGSPLHF. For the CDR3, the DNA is TGCGCCAGCACCTTGGACATTGGGTCACCCCTCCACTTT.

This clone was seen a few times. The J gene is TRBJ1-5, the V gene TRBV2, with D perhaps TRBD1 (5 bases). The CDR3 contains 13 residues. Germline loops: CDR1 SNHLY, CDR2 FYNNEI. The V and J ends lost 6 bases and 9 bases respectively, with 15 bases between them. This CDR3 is CASRGLTARPQHF. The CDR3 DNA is TGTGCCAGCAGGGGACTGACGGCGAGGCCCCAGCATTTT.

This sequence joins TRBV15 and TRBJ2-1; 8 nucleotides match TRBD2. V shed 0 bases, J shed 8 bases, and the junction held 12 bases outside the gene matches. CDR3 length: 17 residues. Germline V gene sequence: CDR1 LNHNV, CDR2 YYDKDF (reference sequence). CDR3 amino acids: CATSRDRSSGRSDEQFF. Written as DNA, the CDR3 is TGTGCCACCAGCAGAGATAGGTCAAGCGGGAGAAGCGATGAGCAGTTCTTC.

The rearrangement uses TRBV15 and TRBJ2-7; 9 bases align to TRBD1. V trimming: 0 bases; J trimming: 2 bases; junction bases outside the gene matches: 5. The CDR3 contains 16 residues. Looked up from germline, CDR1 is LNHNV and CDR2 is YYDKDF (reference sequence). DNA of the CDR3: TGTGCCACCAGCAGAGAGGCGACAGGGGGAACCTACGAGCAGTACTTC. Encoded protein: CATSREATGGTYEQYF. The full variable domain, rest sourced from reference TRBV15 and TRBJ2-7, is DAMVIQNPRYQVTQFGKPVTLSCSQTLNHNVMYWYQQKSSQAPKLLFHYYDKDFNNEADTPDNFQSRRPNTSFCFLDIRSPGLGDTAMYLCATSREATGGTYEQYFGPGTRLTVT.

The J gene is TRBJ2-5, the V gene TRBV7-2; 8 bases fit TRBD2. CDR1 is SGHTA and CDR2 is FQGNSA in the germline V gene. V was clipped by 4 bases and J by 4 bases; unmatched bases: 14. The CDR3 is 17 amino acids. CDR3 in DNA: TGTGCCAGCAGCTCAGCACAAATCGGACTAGCTATAGAGACCCAGTACTTC. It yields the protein CASSSAQIGLAIETQYF.

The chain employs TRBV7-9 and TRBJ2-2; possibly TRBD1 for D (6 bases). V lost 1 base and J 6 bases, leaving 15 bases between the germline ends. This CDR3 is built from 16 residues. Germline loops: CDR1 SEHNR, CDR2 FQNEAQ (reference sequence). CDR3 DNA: TGTGCCAGCAGCTTAGGGCTAGACAGGAAACCCGGGGAGCTGTTTTTT. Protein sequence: CASSLGLDRKPGELFF.

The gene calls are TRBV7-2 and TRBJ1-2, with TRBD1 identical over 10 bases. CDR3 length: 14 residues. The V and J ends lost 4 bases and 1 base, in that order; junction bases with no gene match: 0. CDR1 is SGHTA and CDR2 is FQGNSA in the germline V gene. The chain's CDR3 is CASSWDRGNYGYTF. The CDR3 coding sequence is TGTGCCAGCAGCTGGGACAGGGGTAACTATGGCTACACCTTC.

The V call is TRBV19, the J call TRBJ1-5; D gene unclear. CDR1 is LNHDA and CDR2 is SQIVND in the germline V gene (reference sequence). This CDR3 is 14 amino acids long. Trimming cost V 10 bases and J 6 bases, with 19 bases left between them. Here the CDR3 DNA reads TGTGCCATTAAAAAATTGGGAGCCGGTCAGCCCCAGCATTTT. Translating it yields CAIKKLGAGQPQHF.

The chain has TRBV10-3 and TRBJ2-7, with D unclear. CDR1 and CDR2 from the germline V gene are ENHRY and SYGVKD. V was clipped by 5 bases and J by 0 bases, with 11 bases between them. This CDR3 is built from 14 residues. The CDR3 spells CAISPLGSSYEQYF. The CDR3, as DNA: TGTGCCATCAGTCCTCTGGGAAGCTCCTACGAGCAGTACTTC.

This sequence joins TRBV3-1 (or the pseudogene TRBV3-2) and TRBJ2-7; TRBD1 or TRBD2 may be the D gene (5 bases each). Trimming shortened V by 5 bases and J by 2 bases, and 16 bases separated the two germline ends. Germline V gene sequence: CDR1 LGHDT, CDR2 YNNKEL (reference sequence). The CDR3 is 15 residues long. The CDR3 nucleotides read TGTGCCAGCAGCTACCTGGGACGGAGTACCTACGAGCAGTACTTC. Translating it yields CASSYLGRSTYEQYF.

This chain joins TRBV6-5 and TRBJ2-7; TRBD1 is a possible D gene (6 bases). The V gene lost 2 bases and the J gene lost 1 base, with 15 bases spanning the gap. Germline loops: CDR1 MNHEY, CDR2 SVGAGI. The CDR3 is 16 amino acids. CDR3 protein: CASSYGLTGGSYEQYF. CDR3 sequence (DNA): TGTGCCAGCAGTTACGGTCTGACAGGTGGGTCCTACGAGCAGTACTTC.

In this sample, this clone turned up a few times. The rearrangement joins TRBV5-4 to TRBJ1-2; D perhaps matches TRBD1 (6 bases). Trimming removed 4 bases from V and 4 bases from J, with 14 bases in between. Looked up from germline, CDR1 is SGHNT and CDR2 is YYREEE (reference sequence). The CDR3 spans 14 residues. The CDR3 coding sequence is TGTGCCAGCAGCCACCCTACAGGGACCTATGGCTACACCTTC. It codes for CASSHPTGTYGYTF.

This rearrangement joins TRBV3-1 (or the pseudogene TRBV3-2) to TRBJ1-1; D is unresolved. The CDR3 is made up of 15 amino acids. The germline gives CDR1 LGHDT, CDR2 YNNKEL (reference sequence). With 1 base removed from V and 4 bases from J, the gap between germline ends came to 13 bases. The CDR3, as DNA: TGTGCCAGCAGCCAAGGTCGGCCAGCTGGCACTGAAGCTTTCTTT. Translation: CASSQGRPAGTEAFF.

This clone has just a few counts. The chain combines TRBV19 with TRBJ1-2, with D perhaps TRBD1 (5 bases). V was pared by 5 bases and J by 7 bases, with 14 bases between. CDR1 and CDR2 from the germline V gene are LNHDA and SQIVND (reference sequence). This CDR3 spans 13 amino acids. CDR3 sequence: CASSPGPLSGYTF. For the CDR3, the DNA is TGTGCCAGTAGTCCGGGACCCCTAAGTGGCTACACCTTC.

The chain's CDR3 is CASSAGLRSSPLHF. The CDR3 region has the DNA TGTGCCAGCAGCGCCGGCCTAAGGAGTTCACCCCTCCACTTT. This chain connects TRBV6-5 to TRBJ1-6; no reliable D call. V lost 6 bases, J lost 9 bases, and 15 bases lay in between. There are 14 residues in the CDR3. The germline CDR1 and CDR2 sequences are MNHEY and SVGAGI.

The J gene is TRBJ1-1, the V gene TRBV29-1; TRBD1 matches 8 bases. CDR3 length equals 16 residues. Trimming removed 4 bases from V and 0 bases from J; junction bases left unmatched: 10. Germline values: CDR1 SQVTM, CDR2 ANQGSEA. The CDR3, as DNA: TGCAGCGTTGCCCGGGACAGGCGTTTCATGAACACTGAAGCTTTCTTT. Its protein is CSVARDRRFMNTEAFF.

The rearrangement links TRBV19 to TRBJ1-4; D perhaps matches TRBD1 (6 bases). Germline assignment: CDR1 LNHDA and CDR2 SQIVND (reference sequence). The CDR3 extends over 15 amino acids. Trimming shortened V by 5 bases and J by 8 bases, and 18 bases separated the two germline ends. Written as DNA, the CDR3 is TGTGCCAGTAGTCCTCACAGGGCCGCAGGGGAAAAACTGTTTTTT. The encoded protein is CASSPHRAAGEKLFF. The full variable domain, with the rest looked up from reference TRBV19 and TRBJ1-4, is DGGITQSPKYLFRKEGQNVTLSCEQNLNHDAMYWYRQDPGQGLRLIYYSQIVNDFQKGDIAEGYSVSREKKESFPLTVTSAQKNPTAFYLCASSPHRAAGEKLFFGSGTQLSVL.

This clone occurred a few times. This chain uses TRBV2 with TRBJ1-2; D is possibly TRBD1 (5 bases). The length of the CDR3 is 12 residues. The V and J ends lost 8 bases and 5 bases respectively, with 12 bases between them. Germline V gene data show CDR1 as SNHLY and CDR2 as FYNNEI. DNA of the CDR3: TGTGCCAGCGACAGAGTCGTTTATGGCTACACCTTC. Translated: CASDRVVYGYTF.

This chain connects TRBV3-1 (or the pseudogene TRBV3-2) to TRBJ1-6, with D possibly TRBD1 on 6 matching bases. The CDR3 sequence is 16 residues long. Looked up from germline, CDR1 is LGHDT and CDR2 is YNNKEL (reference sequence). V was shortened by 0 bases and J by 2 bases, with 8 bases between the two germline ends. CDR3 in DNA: TGTGCCAGCAGCCAAGAACCAGGGGCCTATAATTCACCCCTCCACTTT. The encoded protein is CASSQEPGAYNSPLHF.

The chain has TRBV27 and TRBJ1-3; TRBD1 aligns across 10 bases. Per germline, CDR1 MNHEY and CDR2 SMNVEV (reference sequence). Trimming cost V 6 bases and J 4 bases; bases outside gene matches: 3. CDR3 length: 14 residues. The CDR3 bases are TGTGCCAGCAGGGGACAGGGGCCCGGAAACACCATATATTTT. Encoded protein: CASRGQGPGNTIYF.

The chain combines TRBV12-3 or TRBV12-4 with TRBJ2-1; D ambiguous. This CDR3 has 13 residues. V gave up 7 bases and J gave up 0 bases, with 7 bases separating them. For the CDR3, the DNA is TGTGCCAGCATGCCCCGCTCCTACAATGAGCAGTTCTTC. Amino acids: CASMPRSYNEQFF.